This TCR beta chain was profiled in a study of blood T cell repertoires in COVID-19. Participants had their cohort set by participant-reported clinical history. Donors in Cohort 3 counted as recovered after two negative PCRs, clearance, or symptom resolution. Some clones are missing from TCRdb's copy, which holds only in-frame ones; the method was immunoSEQ multiplex PCR. The data show under 200,000 clones, with around 91% seen just once and approximately 0.8% held by the top ten. Sample: PBMCs or T cells enriched from blood (not recorded which). The origin of this receptor is a woman aged 18-29 years who had recovered from COVID-19.

The CDR3 sequence is CASSPGQDFPDTQYF. DNA for the CDR3: TGTGCCAGCAGCCCGGGACAGGATTTCCCAGATACGCAGTATTTT. This chain uses TRBV28 with TRBJ2-3; 8 bases agree with TRBD1. V was clipped by 6 bases and J by 4 bases; unmatched bases: 9. The CDR3 consists of 15 residues. Germline V lookup: CDR1 MDHEN, CDR2 SYDVKM.